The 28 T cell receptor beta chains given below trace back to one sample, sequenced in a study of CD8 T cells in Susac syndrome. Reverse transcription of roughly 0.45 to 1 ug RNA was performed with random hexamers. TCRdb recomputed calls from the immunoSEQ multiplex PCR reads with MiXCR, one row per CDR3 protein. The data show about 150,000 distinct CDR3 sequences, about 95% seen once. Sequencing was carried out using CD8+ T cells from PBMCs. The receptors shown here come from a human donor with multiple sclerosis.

CDR3 in DNA: TGTGCCACCAGCAGAGACAGGACGCCGGATGGCTACACCTTC. As protein: CATSRDRTPDGYTF. V and J are TRBV15 and TRBJ1-2; D is ambiguous. The CDR3 runs to 14 residues. Germline V CDR1 and CDR2: LNHNV, YYDKDF (reference sequence). The germline V and J ends were trimmed by 0 bases and 6 bases, with 11 bases remaining between them. The complete variable domain, with remaining parts taken from reference TRBV15 and TRBJ1-2, reads DAMVIQNPRYQVTQFGKPVTLSCSQTLNHNVMYWYQQKSSQAPKLLFHYYDKDFNNEADTPDNFQSRRPNTSFCFLDIRSPGLGDTAMYLCATSRDRTPDGYTFGSGTRLTVV.

For the CDR3, the DNA is TGCAGTGCCCGGGACAGGATGAGCACAGATACGCAGTATTTT. Translating gives CSARDRMSTDTQYF. The chain combines TRBV20-1 with TRBJ2-3, with 8 nucleotides matching TRBD1. CDR1 is DFQATT, CDR2 SNEGSKA, per germline (reference sequence). The J segment lost 0 bases and the V segment lost 6 bases, leaving 5 bases of the junction unmatched. This CDR3 has 14 residues.

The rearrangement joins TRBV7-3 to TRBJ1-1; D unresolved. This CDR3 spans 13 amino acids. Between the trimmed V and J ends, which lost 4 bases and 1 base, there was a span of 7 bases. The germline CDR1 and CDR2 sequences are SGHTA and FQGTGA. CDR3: CASSWQPNTEAFF. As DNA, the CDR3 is TGTGCCAGCAGCTGGCAGCCGAACACTGAAGCTTTCTTT.

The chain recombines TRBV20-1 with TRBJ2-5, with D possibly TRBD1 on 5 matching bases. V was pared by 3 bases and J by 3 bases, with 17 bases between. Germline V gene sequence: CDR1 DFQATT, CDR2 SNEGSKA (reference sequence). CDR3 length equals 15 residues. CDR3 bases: TGCAGTGCTAGCCGGCAGGGTAGGTGGGAAGAGACCCAGTACTTC. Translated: CSASRQGRWEETQYF.

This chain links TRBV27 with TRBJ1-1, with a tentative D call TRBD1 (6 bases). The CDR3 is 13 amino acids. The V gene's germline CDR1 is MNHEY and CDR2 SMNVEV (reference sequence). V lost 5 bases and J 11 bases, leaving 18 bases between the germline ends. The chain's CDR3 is CASSLHREGEAFF. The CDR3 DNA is TGTGCCAGCAGTCTTCACCGAGAGGGGGAGGCTTTCTTT.

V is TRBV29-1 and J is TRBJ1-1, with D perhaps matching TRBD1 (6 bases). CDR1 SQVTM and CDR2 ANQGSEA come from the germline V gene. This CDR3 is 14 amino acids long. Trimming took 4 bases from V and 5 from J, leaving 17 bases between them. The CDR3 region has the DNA TGCAGCGTTGGGGGGGGCGAAATCCGAACTGAAGCTTTCTTT. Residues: CSVGGGEIRTEAFF.

DNA of the CDR3: TGCAGCGCTACAGGGGGATCGACCTACGAGCAGTACGTC. Translation: CSATGGSTYEQYV. The gene calls are TRBV29-1 and TRBJ2-7; TRBD1 matches 8 bases. Germline CDR1 SQVTM, CDR2 ANQGSEA. The CDR3 extends over 13 amino acids. The V gene end was trimmed by 7 bases and the J gene end by 2 bases; junction bases not matched to a gene: 7.

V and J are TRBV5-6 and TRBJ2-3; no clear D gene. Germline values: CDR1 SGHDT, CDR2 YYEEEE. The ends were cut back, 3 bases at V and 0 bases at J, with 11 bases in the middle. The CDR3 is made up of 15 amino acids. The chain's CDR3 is CASSSDGTSTDTQYF. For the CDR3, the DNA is TGTGCCAGCAGCTCGGACGGAACTAGCACAGATACGCAGTATTTT. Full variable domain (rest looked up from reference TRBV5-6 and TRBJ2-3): DAGVTQSPTHLIKTRGQQVTLRCSPKSGHDTVSWYQQALGQGPQFIFQYYEEEERQRGNFPDRFSGHQFPNYSSELNVNALLLGDSALYLCASSSDGTSTDTQYFGPGTRLTVL.

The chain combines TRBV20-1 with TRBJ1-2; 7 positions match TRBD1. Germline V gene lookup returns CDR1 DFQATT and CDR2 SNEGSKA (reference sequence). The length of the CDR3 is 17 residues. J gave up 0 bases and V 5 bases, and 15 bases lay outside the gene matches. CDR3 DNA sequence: TGCAGTGCTTTTCCCCCATCACCGGGACAGTCTAACTATGGCTACACCTTC. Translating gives CSAFPPSPGQSNYGYTF.

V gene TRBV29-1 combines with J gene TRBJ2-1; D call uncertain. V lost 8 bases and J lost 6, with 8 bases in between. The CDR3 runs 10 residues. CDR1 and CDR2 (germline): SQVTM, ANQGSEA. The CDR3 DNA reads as TGCAGCCATCGAGGCAATGAGCAGTTCTTC. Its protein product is CSHRGNEQFF.

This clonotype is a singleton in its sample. CDR3 DNA: TGCAGCGTTGTGGAAGGGACAGCCGACTACGAGCAGTACTTC. This codes for CSVVEGTADYEQYF. The rearrangement links TRBV29-1 to TRBJ2-7, with 7 bases identical to TRBD1. Germline-derived CDR1 and CDR2 are SQVTM and ANQGSEA. The CDR3 sequence is 14 residues long. Germline trimming cut 4 bases from V and 3 bases from J; bases unmatched to any gene: 9.

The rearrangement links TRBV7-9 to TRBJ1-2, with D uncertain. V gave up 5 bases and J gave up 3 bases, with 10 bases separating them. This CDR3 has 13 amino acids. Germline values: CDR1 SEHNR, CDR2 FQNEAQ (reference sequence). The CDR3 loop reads CASSGVADYGYTF. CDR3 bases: TGTGCCAGCAGCGGGGTAGCGGACTATGGCTACACCTTC.

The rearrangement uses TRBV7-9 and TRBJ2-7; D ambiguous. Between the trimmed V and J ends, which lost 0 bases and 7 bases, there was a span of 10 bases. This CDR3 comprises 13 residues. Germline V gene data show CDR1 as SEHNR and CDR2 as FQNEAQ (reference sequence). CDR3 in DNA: TGTGCCAGCAGCTTAGCGGAAGGGTGGGAGCAGTACGTC. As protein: CASSLAEGWEQYV.

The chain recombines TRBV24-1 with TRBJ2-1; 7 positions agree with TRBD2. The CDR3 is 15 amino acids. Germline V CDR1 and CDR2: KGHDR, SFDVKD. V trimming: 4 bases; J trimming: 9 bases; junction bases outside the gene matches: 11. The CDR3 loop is CATSDPGGGEVEQFF. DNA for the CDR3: TGTGCCACCAGTGACCCGGGCGGGGGTGAAGTTGAGCAGTTCTTC.

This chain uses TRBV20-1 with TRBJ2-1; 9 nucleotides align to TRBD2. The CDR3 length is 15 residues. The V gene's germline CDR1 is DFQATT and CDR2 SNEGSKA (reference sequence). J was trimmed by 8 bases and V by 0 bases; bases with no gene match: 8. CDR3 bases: TGCAGTGCTAGAGATAGCCCGGGACTAGCACATGAGCAGTTCTTC. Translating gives CSARDSPGLAHEQFF.

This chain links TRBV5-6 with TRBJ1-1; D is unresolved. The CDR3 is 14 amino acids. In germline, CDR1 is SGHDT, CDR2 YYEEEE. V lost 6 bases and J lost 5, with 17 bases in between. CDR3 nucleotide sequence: TGTGCCAGCAACCGGGAAACGGGGTGGACTGAAGCTTTCTTT. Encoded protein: CASNRETGWTEAFF.

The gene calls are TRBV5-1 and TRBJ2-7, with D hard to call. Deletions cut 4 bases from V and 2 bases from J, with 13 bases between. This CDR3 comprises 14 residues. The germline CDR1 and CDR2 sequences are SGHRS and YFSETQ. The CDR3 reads CASSPGVGTYEQYF. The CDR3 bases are TGCGCCAGCAGCCCCGGCGTGGGTACCTACGAGCAGTACTTC.

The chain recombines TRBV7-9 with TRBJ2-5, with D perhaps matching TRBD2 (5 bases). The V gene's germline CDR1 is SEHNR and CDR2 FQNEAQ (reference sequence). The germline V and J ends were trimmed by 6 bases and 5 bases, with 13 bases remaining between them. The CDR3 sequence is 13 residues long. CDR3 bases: TGTGCCAGCAGTTTTGGCGGGTGGGAGACCCAGTACTTC. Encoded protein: CASSFGGWETQYF.

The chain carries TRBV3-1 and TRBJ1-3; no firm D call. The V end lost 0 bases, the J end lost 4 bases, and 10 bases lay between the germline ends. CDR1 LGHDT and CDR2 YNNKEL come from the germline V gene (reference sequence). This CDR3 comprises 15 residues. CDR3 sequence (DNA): TGTGCCAGCAGCCAAGATCGATTAGGGGGAAACACCATATATTTT. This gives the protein CASSQDRLGGNTIYF.

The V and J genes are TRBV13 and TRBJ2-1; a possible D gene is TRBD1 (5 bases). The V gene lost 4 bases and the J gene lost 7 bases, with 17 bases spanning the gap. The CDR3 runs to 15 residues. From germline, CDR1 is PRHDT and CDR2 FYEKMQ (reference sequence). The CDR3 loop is CASSWGLTDPNEQFF. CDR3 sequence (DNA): TGTGCCAGCAGCTGGGGCCTGACAGACCCAAATGAGCAGTTCTTC. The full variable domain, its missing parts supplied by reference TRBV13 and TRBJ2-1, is AAGVIQSPRHLIKEKRETATLKCYPIPRHDTVYWYQQGPGQDPQFLISFYEKMQSDKGSIPDRFSAQQFSDYHSELNMSSLELGDSALYFCASSWGLTDPNEQFFGPGTRLTVL.

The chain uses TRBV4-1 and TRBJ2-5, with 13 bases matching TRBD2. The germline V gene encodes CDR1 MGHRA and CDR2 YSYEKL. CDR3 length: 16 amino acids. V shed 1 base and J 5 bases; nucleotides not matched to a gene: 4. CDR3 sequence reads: CASSQVGTSGAETQYF. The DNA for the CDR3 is TGCGCCAGCAGCCAAGTTGGGACTAGCGGGGCTGAGACCCAGTACTTC.

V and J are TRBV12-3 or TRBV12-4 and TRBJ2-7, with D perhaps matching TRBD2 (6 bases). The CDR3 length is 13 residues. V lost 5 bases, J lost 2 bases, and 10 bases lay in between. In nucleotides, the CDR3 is TGTGCCAGCAGTGCGGGGCAGCCCTACGAGCAGTACTTC. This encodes CASSAGQPYEQYF.

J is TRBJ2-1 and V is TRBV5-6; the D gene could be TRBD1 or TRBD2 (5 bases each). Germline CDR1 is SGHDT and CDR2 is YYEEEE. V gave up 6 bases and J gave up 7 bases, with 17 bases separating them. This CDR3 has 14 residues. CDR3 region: CASKIRDDRNEQFF. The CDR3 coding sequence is TGTGCCAGCAAAATCCGGGACGATCGGAATGAGCAGTTCTTC.

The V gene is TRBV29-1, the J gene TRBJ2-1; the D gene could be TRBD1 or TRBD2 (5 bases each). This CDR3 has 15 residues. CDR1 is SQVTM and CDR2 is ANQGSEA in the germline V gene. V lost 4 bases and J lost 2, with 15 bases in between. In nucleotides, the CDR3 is TGCAGCGTTGGAGGGGCAAGCCTACCCTACAATGAGCAGTTCTTC. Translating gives CSVGGASLPYNEQFF.

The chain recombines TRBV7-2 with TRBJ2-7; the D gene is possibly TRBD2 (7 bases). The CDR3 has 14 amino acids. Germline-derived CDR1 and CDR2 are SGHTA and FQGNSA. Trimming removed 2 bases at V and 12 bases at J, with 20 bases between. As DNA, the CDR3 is TGTGCCAGCAGCTTATTTTCGGGGGGCGAAATGGCGTACTTC. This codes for CASSLFSGGEMAYF. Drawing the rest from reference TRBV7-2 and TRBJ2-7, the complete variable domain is GAGVSQSPSNKVTEKGKDVELRCDPISGHTALYWYRQSLGQGLEFLIYFQGNSAPDKSGLPSDRFSAERTGGSVSTLTIQRTQQEDSAVYLCASSLFSGGEMAYFGPGTRLTVT.

Here the CDR3 reads CSVEGAGRPTDTQYF. The CDR3 coding sequence is TGCAGCGTTGAGGGGGCGGGACGCCCCACAGATACGCAGTATTTT. This rearrangement joins TRBV29-1 to TRBJ2-3; tentatively, D is TRBD1 or TRBD2 (6 bases each). Germline V gene data show CDR1 as SQVTM and CDR2 as ANQGSEA. Trimming shortened V by 3 bases and J by 2 bases, and 15 bases separated the two germline ends. The CDR3 is 15 residues long.

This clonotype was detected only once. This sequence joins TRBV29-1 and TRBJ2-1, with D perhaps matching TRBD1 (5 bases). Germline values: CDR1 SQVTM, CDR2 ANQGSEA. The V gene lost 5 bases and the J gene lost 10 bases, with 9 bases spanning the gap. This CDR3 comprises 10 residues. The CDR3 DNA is TGCAGCGTTTATCAGGGAGAGCAGTTCTTC. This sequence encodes CSVYQGEQFF.

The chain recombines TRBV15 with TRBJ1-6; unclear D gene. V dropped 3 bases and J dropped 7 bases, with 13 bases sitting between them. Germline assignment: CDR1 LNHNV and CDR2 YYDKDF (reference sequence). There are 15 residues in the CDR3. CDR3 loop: CATSSFGGINSPLHF. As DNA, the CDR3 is TGTGCCACCAGCAGTTTTGGCGGCATAAATTCACCCCTCCACTTT.